These T cell receptor beta chains were read from a single sample in a study of OX40 agonist ivuxolimab in advanced cancers. Sequencing used immunoSEQ multiplex PCR; TCRdb keeps in-frame clones, though not all of them. The data show fewer than 70,000 clones, less than 90% seen once. The sample in question was CD4+ or CD8+ T cells sorted from blood, obtained in a trial of the OX40 agonist ivuxolimab. All receptors come from an adult with an advanced solid tumor such as melanoma, head and neck, liver or kidney cancer. CDR3s include the opening cysteine and the closing phenylalanine or tryptophan. Fields, in order: J gene, D gene, clone size, V gene, CDR3 length, CDR3 DNA, CDR3 protein. D genes are given only for firm matches. Size is stated for part of the rows, as once, few or many counts, or as a class when the clone is expanded.

TRBJ2-5	TRBD2	few	TRBV5-8	16	TGTGCCAGCAGCTTCCTAGCGGGAGGAACCCAAGAGACCCAGTACTTC	CASSFLAGGTQETQYF
TRBJ2-1	TRBD2	NA	TRBV7-9	15	TGTGCCAGCAGCTTAGCTAGCGGGCCCACCAATGAGCAGTTCTTC	CASSLASGPTNEQFF
TRBJ1-6	NA	NA	TRBV6-5	13	TGTGCCAGCAGTTTGTCGACGGCGTATAACCTCCACTTT	CASSLSTAYNLHF
TRBJ1-1	NA	NA	TRBV7-2	15	TGTGCCATCTCGCCAGGGGTGGGTTTTAACACTGAAGCTTTCTTT	CAISPGVGFNTEAFF
TRBJ2-5	TRBD1	NA	TRBV12-5	13	TGTGCTAGTGGCACGACAGGGTTGGAGACCCAGTACTTC	CASGTTGLETQYF
TRBJ2-3	TRBD2	NA	TRBV6-5	15	TGTGCCAGCAGTCTCAAGCGGGGGGGCACAGATACGCAGTATTTT	CASSLKRGGTDTQYF
TRBJ1-1	NA	NA	TRBV11-2	15	TGTGCCAGCAGCTTAGAAGGGGCTCGGAACACTGAAGCTTTCTTT	CASSLEGARNTEAFF
TRBJ2-1	TRBD2	NA	TRBV10-3	12	TGTGCCATCAGTGAGTTGGGGGGGGAGCAGTTCTTC	CAISELGGEQFF
TRBJ2-2	TRBD2	NA	TRBV18	16	TGTGCCAGCTCACCAGCGGGAGGGCCGGTCACCGGGGAGCTGTTTTTT	CASSPAGGPVTGELFF
TRBJ2-2	TRBD2	once	TRBV30	15	TGTGCCTGGAGCGTTAGCGGGGGGGGCCCCGGGGAGCTGTTTTTT	CAWSVSGGGPGELFF
TRBJ2-2	NA	NA	TRBV11-2	14	TGTGCCAGCAGACAAGCAGGGGCCGCCGGGGAGCTGTTTTTT	CASRQAGAAGELFF
TRBJ2-1	NA	NA	TRBV5-8	18	TGTGCCAGCAGCTTGGGTTGGGGGAACGGGGGATCCTACAATGAGCAGTTCTTC	CASSLGWGNGGSYNEQFF
TRBJ2-5	NA	once	TRBV14	12	TGTGCCAGCAGCCAAGCCCAAGAGACCCAGTACTTC	CASSQAQETQYF
TRBJ2-2	NA	NA	TRBV9	14	TGTGCCAGCAGTCCAGCGGGTAACACCGGGGAGCTGTTTTTT	CASSPAGNTGELFF
TRBJ2-3	NA	NA	TRBV5-1	15	TGCGCCAGCAGCTCAATAACTACAGGGACAGATACGCAGTATTTT	CASSSITTGTDTQYF
TRBJ1-4	TRBD1	NA	TRBV11-2	15	TGTGCCAGCAGCTCCTCCGGGACAGGGATCGAAAAACTGTTTTTT	CASSSSGTGIEKLFF
TRBJ2-2	NA	few	TRBV7-2	16	TGTGCCAGCAGCTTAGCGCGGACAGTCGCCACCGGGGAGCTGTTTTTT	CASSLARTVATGELFF
TRBJ2-6	TRBD1	once	TRBV5-5	17	TGTGCCAGCAGCCCGGGACAGGGGGCGACTGGGGCCAACGTCCTGACTTTC	CASSPGQGATGANVLTF
TRBJ2-1	NA	NA	TRBV11-3	13	TGTGCCAGCAGCTATCCCCCCTCAAATGAGCAGTTCTTC	CASSYPPSNEQFF
TRBJ1-1	TRBD1	once	TRBV11-2	12	TGTGCCCGAGACAGGGGGCACACTGAAGCTTTCTTT	CARDRGHTEAFF
TRBJ2-1	NA	NA	TRBV28	17	TGTGCCAGCAGTTGGACCGGGACCGAACACAGCGACAATGAGCAGTTCTTC	CASSWTGTEHSDNEQFF
TRBJ2-7	NA	few	TRBV6-5	14	TGTGCCAGCACCCCAGACCCCACAACCTACGAGCAGTACTTC	CASTPDPTTYEQYF